This is a list of T cell receptor beta chains from one sample in a study of blood T cell repertoires in COVID-19. Repertoires were generated with immunoSEQ multiplex PCR, while TCRdb's copy carries only in-frame clones and drops some. The sample holds 150,000 to 200,000 clones, approximately 86% seen once. Material: peripheral blood. The source is a man between 65 and 85 years old with acute or convalescent COVID-19. CDR3s include the opening cysteine and the closing phenylalanine or tryptophan. Each record gives: D gene, V gene, J gene, clone size, CDR3 protein, CDR3 DNA. A D gene is named only where the DNA matches it firmly. For some rows the clone size is stated as once, few or many, or as a class when expanded; others skip it.

d_gene: .
v_gene: TRBV6-5
j_gene: TRBJ2-2
abundance: .
CDR3aa: CASMKTAGELFF
CDR3nt: TGTGCCAGCATGAAAACGGCCGGGGAGCTGTTTTTT

d_gene: .
v_gene: TRBV9
j_gene: TRBJ1-6
abundance: .
CDR3aa: CASSSLDRNSPLHF
CDR3nt: TGTGCCAGCAGCTCCCTGGACAGAAACTCACCCCTCCACTTT

d_gene: TRBD1
v_gene: TRBV5-1
j_gene: TRBJ1-2
abundance: once
CDR3aa: CASSLGTGGNYGYTF
CDR3nt: TGCGCCAGCAGCTTGGGGACAGGGGGCAACTATGGCTACACCTTC

d_gene: TRBD2
v_gene: TRBV19
j_gene: TRBJ2-1
abundance: .
CDR3aa: CASSIVAGGEYEQFF
CDR3nt: TGTGCCAGTAGTATAGTAGCGGGAGGGGAGTATGAGCAGTTCTTC

d_gene: TRBD2
v_gene: TRBV27
j_gene: TRBJ2-1
abundance: .
CDR3aa: CASSSRLAATYNEQFF
CDR3nt: TGTGCCAGCAGTTCAAGACTAGCGGCCACTTACAATGAGCAGTTCTTC

d_gene: .
v_gene: TRBV11-2
j_gene: TRBJ2-3
abundance: .
CDR3aa: CASRPTGTSTDTQYF
CDR3nt: TGTGCCAGCAGACCAACAGGGACCAGCACAGATACGCAGTATTTT

d_gene: .
v_gene: TRBV11-2
j_gene: TRBJ1-2
abundance: .
CDR3aa: CASSLDSFYGYTF
CDR3nt: TGTGCCAGCAGCTTAGACAGTTTCTATGGCTACACCTTC

d_gene: TRBD2
v_gene: TRBV3-1/TRBV3-2
j_gene: TRBJ2-1
abundance: .
CDR3aa: CASGSAGGNEQFF
CDR3nt: TGTGCTAGCGGGTCAGCGGGGGGAAATGAGCAGTTCTTC

d_gene: .
v_gene: TRBV7-3
j_gene: TRBJ2-2
abundance: .
CDR3aa: CASSLTGTGELFF
CDR3nt: TGTGCCAGCAGCCTGACAGGAACCGGGGAGCTGTTTTTT

d_gene: .
v_gene: TRBV2
j_gene: TRBJ2-2
abundance: .
CDR3aa: CASSVIRQGGLFF
CDR3nt: TGTGCCAGCAGTGTCATCCGGCAGGGCGGGCTGTTTTTT

d_gene: TRBD2
v_gene: TRBV28
j_gene: TRBJ2-7
abundance: .
CDR3aa: CASSPLGTTFSVGQYF
CDR3nt: TGTGCCAGCAGTCCCCTCGGGACTACCTTTTCTGTTGGGCAGTACTTC

d_gene: .
v_gene: TRBV5-4
j_gene: TRBJ2-3
abundance: .
CDR3aa: CASSLAKESTDTQYF
CDR3nt: TGTGCCAGCAGCTTGGCCAAAGAGAGCACAGATACGCAGTATTTT

d_gene: TRBD1
v_gene: TRBV2
j_gene: TRBJ1-5
abundance: .
CDR3aa: CASRTGRNQPQHF
CDR3nt: TGTGCCAGCCGGACAGGGCGCAATCAGCCCCAGCATTTT